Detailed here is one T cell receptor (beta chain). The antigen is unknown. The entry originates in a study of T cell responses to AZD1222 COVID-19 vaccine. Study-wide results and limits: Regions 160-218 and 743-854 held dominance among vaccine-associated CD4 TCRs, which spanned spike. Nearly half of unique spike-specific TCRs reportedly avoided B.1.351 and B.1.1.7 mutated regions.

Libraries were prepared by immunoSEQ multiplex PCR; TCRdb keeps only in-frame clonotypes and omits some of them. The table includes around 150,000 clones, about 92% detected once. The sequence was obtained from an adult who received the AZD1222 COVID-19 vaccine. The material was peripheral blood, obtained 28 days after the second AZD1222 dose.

This chain's CDR3 is CASSPRVAQGETQYF. The CDR3, as DNA: TGTGCCAGCAGCCCCAGGGTGGCGCAGGGGGAGACCCAGTACTTC. The rearrangement joins TRBV7-2 to TRBJ2-5; D may be TRBD1 (6 bases). CDR1 is SGHTA and CDR2 is FQGNSA in the germline V gene. Between the trimmed V and J ends, which lost 5 bases and 5 bases, there was a span of 18 bases. This CDR3 has 15 amino acids.